A single sample gave rise to the 9 T cell receptor beta chains below, sequenced in a study of blood T cell repertoires in COVID-19. Profiling relied on immunoSEQ multiplex PCR, and the TCRdb table lists in-frame clones only, not all of them. The table lists approximately 100,000 clones, less than 90% of them singletons, with roughly 4.6% in the top ten. Material: peripheral blood. These receptor sequences come from a human donor in a cohort sampled during active COVID-19.

The chain employs TRBV28 and TRBJ1-2, with D perhaps TRBD1 (6 bases). V was shortened by 3 bases and J by 4 bases, with 15 bases between the two germline ends. CDR3 length: 15 amino acids. The germline V gene has CDR1 MDHEN and CDR2 SYDVKM. The DNA for the CDR3 is TGTGCCAGCAGTTTGGAACAGGGTTGGGGCTATGGCTACACCTTC. Translating it yields CASSLEQGWGYGYTF.

V and J are TRBV7-8 and TRBJ1-5; 10 nucleotides agree with TRBD1. This CDR3 region has 16 residues. V shed 4 bases, J shed 7 bases, and the junction held 10 bases outside the gene matches. Germline-derived CDR1 and CDR2 are SGHVS and FQNEAQ. The CDR3 here is CASSSQGQGYRQPQHF. The CDR3 DNA reads TGTGCCAGCAGCTCCCAGGGACAGGGGTATCGGCAGCCCCAGCATTTT.

V is TRBV7-3 and J is TRBJ2-1; tentative D call: TRBD1 (6 bases). Trimming cost V 5 bases and J 5 bases, with 10 bases left between them. Germline V gene sequence: CDR1 SGHTA, CDR2 FQGTGA. The CDR3 contains 13 residues. CDR3 amino acids: CASSPTGDNEQFF. CDR3 coding DNA: TGTGCCAGCAGCCCGACAGGAGACAATGAGCAGTTCTTC.

The V gene is TRBV19, the J gene TRBJ2-7, with 9 bases matching TRBD1. The CDR3 spans 14 residues. The V and J ends lost 4 bases and 5 bases, in that order; junction bases with no gene match: 6. The germline CDR1 and CDR2 sequences are LNHDA and SQIVND (reference sequence). Written as DNA, the CDR3 is TGTGCCAGTAGTAGACCCGGGACAGGGCACGAGCAGTACTTC. Its protein is CASSRPGTGHEQYF.

This clone was detected once. V gene TRBV7-9 combines with J gene TRBJ2-5; D is undetermined. This CDR3 comprises 12 residues. Germline CDR1 SEHNR, CDR2 FQNEAQ (reference sequence). V was clipped by 11 bases and J by 5 bases, with 15 bases between them. In DNA form, the CDR3 reads TGTGCCGTGTCCCGCCTCCGGGAGACCCAGTACTTC. Translated: CAVSRLRETQYF.

The chain combines TRBV19 with TRBJ1-5; tentatively, D is TRBD1 (5 bases). Germline CDR1 LNHDA, CDR2 SQIVND (reference sequence). CDR3 length: 12 amino acids. Trimming removed 7 bases at V and 5 bases at J, with 9 bases between. CDR3 protein: CASTTGYQPQHF. The CDR3, as DNA: TGTGCCAGTACTACAGGATATCAGCCCCAGCATTTT.

The rearrangement uses TRBV24-1 and TRBJ2-2; TRBD2 matches at 9 bases. The CDR3 extends over 16 amino acids. Germline V gene lookup returns CDR1 KGHDR and CDR2 SFDVKD. V trimming: 4 bases; J trimming: 5 bases; junction bases outside the gene matches: 7. CDR3 protein: CATSDLLAGNTGELFF. The CDR3 DNA reads as TGTGCCACCAGTGACCTACTAGCGGGTAATACCGGGGAGCTGTTTTTT.

The gene calls are TRBV6-2 or TRBV6-3 and TRBJ2-5, with 12 bases lining up with TRBD2. This CDR3 spans 15 amino acids. The germline V gene encodes CDR1 MNHEY and CDR2 SVGEGT. The ends lost 5 bases at V and 3 bases at J; junction bases unmatched: 4. The chain's CDR3 is CASSASGRAEETQYF. Written as DNA, the CDR3 is TGTGCCAGCAGTGCTAGCGGGAGGGCCGAAGAGACCCAGTACTTC.

The chain recombines TRBV5-1 with TRBJ1-3; D is unresolved. This CDR3 is 16 amino acids long. Germline CDR1 and CDR2: SGHRS and YFSETQ. Trimming stripped 0 bases from V and 3 bases from J, with 13 bases between. CDR3 bases: TGCGCCAGCAGCTTGGGTGTCCTGGGAGGTGGAAACACCATATATTTT. It translates to CASSLGVLGGGNTIYF.